This T cell receptor beta chain was documented in a study of regulatory T cells in long-lasting Graves disease. CDR1 MNHEY and CDR2 SVGAGI come from the germline V gene. Trimming took 0 bases from V and 2 from J, leaving 13 bases between them. The CDR3 runs to 16 residues. A few counts support this clonotype. Arm-PCR of CDR3 regions with iRepertoire HTBI primers generated TCR beta libraries. TCRdb re-derived calls from the multiplex PCR reads in MiXCR, one entry per CDR3 protein. The table includes over 500,000 distinct CDR3 sequences, 15% to 20% detected once. Time point here: newly diagnosed GD, antithyroid drugs for less than 3 months. Extracted RNA from PBMCs served as the source of the TCR library. It was American Thyroid Association guidelines that determined Graves' disease diagnosis. The sample was also linked to a second study, of T cells in Graves' hyperthyroidism and ophthalmopathy. From that study: The primer set for the first-round RT-PCR of the TCR CDR3 was HTBI.

The chain couples TRBV6-5 to TRBJ1-2; possible D gene TRBD1, 6 bases. The TCR comes from a young man with Graves disease. The sample in question was peripheral blood mononuclear cells (PBMCs), obtained at new diagnosis, from a patient treated with antithyroid drugs. The CDR3 sequence: CASSYSRGTANYGYTF. The DNA for the CDR3 is TGTGCCAGCAGTTACTCGAGGGGGACGGCAAACTATGGCTACACCTTC.